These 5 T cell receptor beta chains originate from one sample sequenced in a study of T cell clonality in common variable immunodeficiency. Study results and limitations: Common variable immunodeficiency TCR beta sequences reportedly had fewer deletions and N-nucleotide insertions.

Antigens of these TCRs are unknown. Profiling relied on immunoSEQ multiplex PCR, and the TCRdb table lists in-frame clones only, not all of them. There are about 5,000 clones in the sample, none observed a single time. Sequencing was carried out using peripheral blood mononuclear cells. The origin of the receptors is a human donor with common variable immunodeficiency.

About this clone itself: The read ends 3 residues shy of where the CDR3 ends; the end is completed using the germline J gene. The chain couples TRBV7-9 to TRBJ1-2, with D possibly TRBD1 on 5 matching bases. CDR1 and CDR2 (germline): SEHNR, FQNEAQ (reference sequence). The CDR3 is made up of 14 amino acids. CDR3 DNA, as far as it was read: TGTGCCAGCAGCCCCCAGCTAGGGGATTTAGGC. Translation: CASSPQLGDLG. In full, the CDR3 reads CASSPQLGDLGYTF.

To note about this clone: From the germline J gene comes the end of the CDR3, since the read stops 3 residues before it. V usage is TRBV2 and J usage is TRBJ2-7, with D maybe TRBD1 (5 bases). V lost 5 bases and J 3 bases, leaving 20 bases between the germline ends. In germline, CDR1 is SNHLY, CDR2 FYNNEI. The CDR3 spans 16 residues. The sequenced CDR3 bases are TGTGCCAGCAGTACCACAGGCCCGGCCAGCTACTACGAG. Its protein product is CASSTTGPASYYE. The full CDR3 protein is CASSTTGPASYYEQYF.

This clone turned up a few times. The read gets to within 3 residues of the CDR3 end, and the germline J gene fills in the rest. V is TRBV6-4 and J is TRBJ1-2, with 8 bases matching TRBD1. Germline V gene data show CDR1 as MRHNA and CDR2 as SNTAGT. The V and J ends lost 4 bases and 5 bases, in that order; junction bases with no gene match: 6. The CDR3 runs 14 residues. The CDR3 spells CASSVSGQDYGYTF. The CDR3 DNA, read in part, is TGTGCCAGCAGTGTGTCGGGACAGGATTATGGC.

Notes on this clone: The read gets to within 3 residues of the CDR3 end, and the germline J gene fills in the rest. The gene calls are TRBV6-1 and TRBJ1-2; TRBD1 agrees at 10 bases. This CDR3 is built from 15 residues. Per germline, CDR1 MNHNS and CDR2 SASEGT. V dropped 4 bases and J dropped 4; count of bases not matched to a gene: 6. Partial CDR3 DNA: TGTGCCAGCAGTGCCACGGGACAGGGGTTCTATGGC. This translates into CASSATGQGFYG. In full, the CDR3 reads CASSATGQGFYGYTF.

CDR3 DNA, as far as it was read: TGCGCCAGCAGTGACCCCGGGACAGCCGACACTGAA. Translating it yields CASSDPGTADTE. The complete CDR3 protein is CASSDPGTADTEAFF. The rearrangement links TRBV10-2 to TRBJ1-1, with TRBD1 matching over 7 bases. Read data end 3 residues before the CDR3 end; the end is taken from the germline J gene. Germline CDR1 reads WSHSY; CDR2 reads SAAADI. V lost 3 bases to trimming and J lost 3 bases; unmatched junction nucleotides: 7. The CDR3 is 15 residues long.